One sample yielded the 26 T cell receptor beta chains listed below, sequenced in a study of T cells in Graves' hyperthyroidism and ophthalmopathy. The CDR3 regions of TCR beta were amplified from RNA transcripts. TCR CDR3 underwent first-round RT-PCR with the HTBI primer set. TCRdb used MiXCR to reprocess the multiplex PCR reads, holding one entry per CDR3 protein. The table has about 270,000 distinct CDR3 sequences, roughly 22% seen once. Sequences were obtained from blood. These receptor sequences come from a man aged 25 to 40 with Graves' ophthalmopathy.

V and J are TRBV28 and TRBJ2-2; D tentatively fits TRBD1 or TRBD2 (5 bases each). There are 15 residues in the CDR3. Germline-derived CDR1 and CDR2 are MDHEN and SYDVKM. V was pared by 3 bases and J by 7 bases, with 15 bases between. The CDR3 DNA sequence: TGTGCCAGCAGTTTTGCTGCCAGGGACGGCGGGGAGCTGTTTTTT. Translating gives CASSFAARDGGELFF.

This clonotype was seen only a few times. The chain couples TRBV6-1 to TRBJ2-1; 7 bases map to TRBD1. This CDR3 contains 14 residues. Germline V lookup: CDR1 MNHNS, CDR2 SASEGT. The junction had 2 bases not matched to a gene; V was cut back by 6 bases and J by 0 bases. The CDR3 loop reads CASSRGNSYNEQFF. The CDR3 nucleotides read TGTGCCAGCAGCAGGGGGAACTCCTACAATGAGCAGTTCTTC.

V gene TRBV29-1 combines with J gene TRBJ2-3, with D possibly TRBD2 on 5 matching bases. The CDR3 runs to 13 residues. Germline V CDR1 and CDR2: SQVTM, ANQGSEA. V was clipped by 4 bases and J by 3 bases, with 11 bases between them. The CDR3 loop reads CSVALPGTDTQYF. The CDR3 nucleotides read TGCAGCGTTGCCCTTCCGGGAACAGATACGCAGTATTTT.

The rearrangement joins TRBV29-1 to TRBJ2-2, with 9 nucleotides matching TRBD2. V was pared by 5 bases and J by 8 bases, with 9 bases of the junction left unmatched. The CDR3 contains 14 residues. In germline, CDR1 is SQVTM, CDR2 ANQGSEA. The CDR3 DNA sequence: TGCAGCGTTAAAACTAGCGGGCTATTAGGGGAGCTGTTTTTT. Translated, it gives CSVKTSGLLGELFF.

This clonotype was counted between two and nine times. The V gene is TRBV6-2 or TRBV6-3, the J gene TRBJ1-2; perhaps TRBD1 as D (6 bases). CDR3 size: 14 residues. Trimming stripped 5 bases from V and 5 bases from J, with 15 bases between. The germline CDR1 and CDR2 sequences are MNHEY and SVGEGT. CDR3 amino acids: CASSTRGARYGYTF. The CDR3 DNA sequence: TGTGCCAGCAGTACACGGGGGGCGAGGTATGGCTACACCTTC.

This clonotype was recorded a few times. In DNA form, the CDR3 reads TGTGCCAGCAGAGGGACTAGCGGACCATCCGGGGAGCTGTTTTTT. It translates to CASRGTSGPSGELFF. V usage is TRBV28 and J usage is TRBJ2-2, with TRBD2 identical over 11 bases. The CDR3 covers 15 residues. V was pared by 6 bases and J by 6 bases, with 6 bases of the junction left unmatched. The germline V gene has CDR1 MDHEN and CDR2 SYDVKM.

The gene calls are TRBV20-1 and TRBJ2-4, with TRBD2 matching 8 bases. CDR1 and CDR2 (germline): DFQATT, SNEGSKA (reference sequence). Germline trimming cut 6 bases from V and 4 bases from J; bases unmatched to any gene: 8. This CDR3 is 14 amino acids long. The CDR3 coding sequence is TGCAGTGCCGAGGACCGCGGGAGGAAAAACATTCAGTACTTC. Translation: CSAEDRGRKNIQYF.

This clonotype was seen ten or more times. This chain joins TRBV9 and TRBJ2-3; possibly TRBD2 for D (6 bases). There are 16 residues in the CDR3. Looked up from germline, CDR1 is SGDLS and CDR2 is YYNGEE. The V end was cut by 3 bases, the J end by 4 bases, with 18 bases between. In DNA, the CDR3 is TGTGCCAGCAGCGCATTCAGCGGGCCAGGCGCAGATACGCAGTATTTT. Translated, it gives CASSAFSGPGADTQYF.

This chain joins TRBV19 and TRBJ1-5; D not resolved. This CDR3 is built from 10 residues. CDR1 is LNHDA and CDR2 is SQIVND in the germline V gene (reference sequence). Trimming took 11 bases from V and 7 from J, leaving 9 bases between them. In DNA form, the CDR3 reads TGTGCCGGAGGGCGGCAGCCCCAGCATTTT. It yields the protein CAGGRQPQHF.

The V call is TRBV2, the J call TRBJ2-5, with a possible D match to TRBD2 (5 bases). The germline V gene encodes CDR1 SNHLY and CDR2 FYNNEI. V shed 7 bases and J shed 5 bases, with 20 bases lying between them. This CDR3 contains 15 residues. The CDR3 nucleotides read TGTGCCAGCAATAGGAGGAGAGCGGTTGGGGAGACCCAGTACTTC. Encoded protein: CASNRRRAVGETQYF.

The chain joins TRBV11-2 to TRBJ2-3, with D tentatively TRBD2 (6 bases). Germline loops: CDR1 SGHAT, CDR2 FQNNGV. This CDR3 is built from 15 residues. V lost 3 bases to trimming and J lost 2 bases, with 12 bases between them. The CDR3 DNA reads TGTGCCAGCAGCTTCCTGGGGGGTCCCACAGATACGCAGTATTTT. Protein sequence: CASSFLGGPTDTQYF.

Only a few counts were recorded for this clonotype. The chain carries TRBV11-3 and TRBJ2-3, with D perhaps matching TRBD1 or TRBD2 (5 bases each). The germline V gene has CDR1 SGHNT and CDR2 YENEEA. The germline V and J ends were trimmed by 2 bases and 1 base, with 10 bases remaining between them. The CDR3 extends over 15 amino acids. The CDR3: CASSLLGRGTDTQYF. The CDR3 bases are TGTGCCAGCAGCTTATTGGGACGGGGCACAGATACGCAGTATTTT. The full variable domain, its missing parts supplied by reference TRBV11-3 and TRBJ2-3, is EAGVVQSPRYKIIEKKQPVAFWCNPISGHNTLYWYLQNLGQGPELLIRYENEEAVDDSQLPKDRFSAERLKGVDSTLKIQPAELGDSAVYLCASSLLGRGTDTQYFGPGTRLTVL.

The V and J genes are TRBV6-2 or TRBV6-3 and TRBJ2-7; D perhaps matches TRBD1 (6 bases). V was shortened by 5 bases and J by 8 bases, with 13 bases between the two germline ends. Germline CDR1 MNHEY, CDR2 SVGEGT. There are 12 residues in the CDR3. The CDR3 DNA reads TGTGCCAGCAGTCAACAGGGTAGGCAGCAGTACTTC. Its translation is CASSQQGRQQYF.

This clonotype was recorded a few times. The V gene is TRBV5-1, the J gene TRBJ2-3, with TRBD2 matching over 9 bases. J gave up 2 bases and V 4 bases, and 8 bases lay outside the gene matches. The germline V gene has CDR1 SGHRS and CDR2 YFSETQ. CDR3 length equals 16 residues. CDR3 protein: CASSLLSGSNTDTQYF. In DNA, the CDR3 is TGCGCCAGCAGCCTCCTTAGCGGGAGCAACACAGATACGCAGTATTTT.

V is TRBV20-1 and J is TRBJ2-7; 7 nucleotides line up with TRBD2. CDR1 is DFQATT and CDR2 is SNEGSKA in the germline V gene (reference sequence). With V trimmed by 5 bases and J by 7 bases, 17 bases remained unmatched. The CDR3 runs to 15 residues. CDR3 sequence (DNA): TGCAGTGCTGGAGGCGGGAGCGCCGGGAGCAATGAGCAGTACTTC. Encoded protein: CSAGGGSAGSNEQYF.

The chain uses TRBV28 and TRBJ2-3; no clear D gene. V was shortened by 4 bases and J by 3 bases, with 14 bases between the two germline ends. The CDR3 runs 15 residues. Looked up from germline, CDR1 is MDHEN and CDR2 is SYDVKM. The DNA for the CDR3 is TGTGCCAGCAGTTCTTTCAAGGCGAATACAGATACGCAGTATTTT. It encodes CASSSFKANTDTQYF.

CDR3 in amino acids: CASSLGTGYYEQYF. The CDR3, as DNA: TGTGCCAGCAGCTTAGGGACCGGCTACTACGAGCAGTACTTC. The chain couples TRBV7-9 to TRBJ2-7; no definite D call. The V gene lost 1 base and the J gene lost 3 bases, with 10 bases spanning the gap. The CDR3 contains 14 residues. Germline CDR1 and CDR2: SEHNR and FQNEAQ (reference sequence).

This clonotype has more than one count but fewer than ten. V and J are TRBV28 and TRBJ2-7, with TRBD1 identical over 10 bases. Per germline, CDR1 MDHEN and CDR2 SYDVKM. The CDR3 sequence is 15 residues long. Trimming took 8 bases from V and 6 from J; bases not matched to a gene: 13. The CDR3 loop is CASCTSGTGEVEQYF. CDR3 nucleotide sequence: TGTGCCAGCTGCACTTCCGGGACAGGGGAGGTCGAGCAGTACTTC.

The V gene is TRBV11-3, the J gene TRBJ2-1; 7 positions agree with TRBD1. The J segment lost 6 bases and the V segment lost 5 bases, leaving 7 bases of the junction unmatched. There are 14 residues in the CDR3. Germline V gene sequence: CDR1 SGHNT, CDR2 YENEEA. In DNA form, the CDR3 reads TGTGCCAGCAGCGTATTAGACAGGGTCAATGAGCAGTTCTTC. Its protein product is CASSVLDRVNEQFF.

V usage is TRBV28 and J usage is TRBJ2-4; 10 positions agree with TRBD2. Germline values: CDR1 MDHEN, CDR2 SYDVKM. This CDR3 is 16 amino acids long. J gave up 0 bases and V 5 bases, and 4 bases lay outside the gene matches. In nucleotides, the CDR3 is TGTGCCAGCAGTCGGCTAGCGGGAGTAGCCAAAAACATTCAGTACTTC. It codes for CASSRLAGVAKNIQYF.

This clonotype was found many times. The chain links TRBV24-1 to TRBJ1-2; D is unresolved. The CDR3 loop spans 12 amino acids. Deletions cut 5 bases from V and 7 bases from J, with 10 bases between. The germline V gene has CDR1 KGHDR and CDR2 SFDVKD. The CDR3 loop reads CATSGRRSGYTF. The DNA for the CDR3 is TGTGCCACCAGTGGCCGTCGATCTGGCTACACCTTC.

This clonotype was seen ten or more times. The rearrangement links TRBV11-2 to TRBJ2-7; D call uncertain. Germline assignment: CDR1 SGHAT and CDR2 FQNNGV. The V end was cut by 0 bases, the J end by 2 bases, with 14 bases between. The CDR3 has 16 amino acids. As DNA, the CDR3 is TGTGCCAGCAGCTTAGAAGGAACCATCCCGACCTACGAGCAGTACTTC. Amino acids: CASSLEGTIPTYEQYF.

There are many counts of this clonotype. J is TRBJ2-1 and V is TRBV29-1, with 10 positions matching TRBD2. Looked up from germline, CDR1 is SQVTM and CDR2 is ANQGSEA. This CDR3 is built from 16 residues. J was trimmed by 2 bases and V by 6 bases; bases with no gene match: 10. For the CDR3, the DNA is TGCAGCGTCGCAACTAGCGGGACGCATCCCTACAATGAGCAGTTCTTC. Translated: CSVATSGTHPYNEQFF.

This clonotype was seen only a few times. This sequence joins TRBV6-1 and TRBJ2-5, with D perhaps being TRBD1 or TRBD2 (6 bases each). The germline gives CDR1 MNHNS, CDR2 SASEGT. This CDR3 has 13 amino acids. V was shortened by 7 bases and J by 2 bases, with 11 bases between the two germline ends. CDR3 protein: CASTRDIQETQYF. As DNA, the CDR3 is TGTGCCAGCACGCGGGACATTCAAGAGACCCAGTACTTC.

This clonotype was observed a handful of times. The chain uses TRBV4-2 and TRBJ2-2; 9 bases agree with TRBD2. Trimming cost V 10 bases and J 4 bases; bases outside gene matches: 10. Germline V gives CDR1 LGHNA, CDR2 YNFKEQ. This CDR3 spans 15 amino acids. The CDR3, as DNA: TGTGCCACCAGTGTAGCGGGAGACGGCACCGGGGAGCTGTTTTTT. Translated: CATSVAGDGTGELFF.

The chain is built from TRBV6-1 and TRBJ2-3; D gene ambiguous. Between the trimmed V and J ends, which lost 6 bases and 6 bases, there was a span of 25 bases. Germline V lookup: CDR1 MNHNS, CDR2 SASEGT. This CDR3 spans 17 amino acids. DNA of the CDR3: TGTGCCAGCAGAGACCGACCAACACGAACGGGTGGGGATACGCAGTATTTT. It specifies CASRDRPTRTGGDTQYF.